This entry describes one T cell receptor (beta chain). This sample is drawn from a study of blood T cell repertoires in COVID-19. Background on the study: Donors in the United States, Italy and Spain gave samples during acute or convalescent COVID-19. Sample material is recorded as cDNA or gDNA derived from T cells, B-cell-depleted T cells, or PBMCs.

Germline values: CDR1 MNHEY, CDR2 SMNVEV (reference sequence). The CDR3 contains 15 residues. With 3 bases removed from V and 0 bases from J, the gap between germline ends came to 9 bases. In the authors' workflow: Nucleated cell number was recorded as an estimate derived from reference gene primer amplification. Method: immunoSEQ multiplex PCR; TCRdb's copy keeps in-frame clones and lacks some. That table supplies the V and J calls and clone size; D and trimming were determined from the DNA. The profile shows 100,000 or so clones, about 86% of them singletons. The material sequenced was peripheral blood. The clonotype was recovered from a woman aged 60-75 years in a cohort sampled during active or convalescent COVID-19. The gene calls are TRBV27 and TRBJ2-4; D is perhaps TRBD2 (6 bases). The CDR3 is CASSLEGLAKNIQYF. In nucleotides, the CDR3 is TGTGCCAGCAGTTTGGAGGGCCTAGCCAAAAACATTCAGTACTTC.